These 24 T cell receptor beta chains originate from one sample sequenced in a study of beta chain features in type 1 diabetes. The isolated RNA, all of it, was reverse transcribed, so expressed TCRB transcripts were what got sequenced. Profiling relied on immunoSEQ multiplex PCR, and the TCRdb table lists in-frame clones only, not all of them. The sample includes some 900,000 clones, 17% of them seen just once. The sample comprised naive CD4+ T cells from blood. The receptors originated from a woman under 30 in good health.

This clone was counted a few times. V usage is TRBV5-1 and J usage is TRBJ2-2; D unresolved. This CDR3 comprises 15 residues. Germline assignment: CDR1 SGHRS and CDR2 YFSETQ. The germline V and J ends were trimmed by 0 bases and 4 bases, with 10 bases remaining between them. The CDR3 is CASSLGSILTGELFF. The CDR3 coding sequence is TGCGCCAGCAGCTTGGGCTCCATCCTCACCGGGGAGCTGTTTTTT.

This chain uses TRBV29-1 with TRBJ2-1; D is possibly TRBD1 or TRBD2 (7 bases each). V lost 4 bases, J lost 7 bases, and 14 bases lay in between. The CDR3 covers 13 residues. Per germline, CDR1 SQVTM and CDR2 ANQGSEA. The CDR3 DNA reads TGCAGCGTTGGGGACCAGGGGGGGAATGAGCAGTTCTTC. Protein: CSVGDQGGNEQFF.

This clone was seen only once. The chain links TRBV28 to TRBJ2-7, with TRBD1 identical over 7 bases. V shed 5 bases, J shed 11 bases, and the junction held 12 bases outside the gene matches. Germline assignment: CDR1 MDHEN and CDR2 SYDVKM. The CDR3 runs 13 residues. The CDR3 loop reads CASSQQGTTQEYF. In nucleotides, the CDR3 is TGTGCCAGCAGTCAACAGGGGACCACCCAGGAGTACTTC.

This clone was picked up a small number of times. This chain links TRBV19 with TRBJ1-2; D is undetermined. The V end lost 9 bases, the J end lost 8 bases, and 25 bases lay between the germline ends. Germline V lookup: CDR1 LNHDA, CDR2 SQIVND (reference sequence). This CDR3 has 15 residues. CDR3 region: CASSNFRTAAEGYTF. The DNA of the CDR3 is TGTGCCAGCTCTAACTTCAGGACCGCCGCCGAGGGCTACACCTTC.

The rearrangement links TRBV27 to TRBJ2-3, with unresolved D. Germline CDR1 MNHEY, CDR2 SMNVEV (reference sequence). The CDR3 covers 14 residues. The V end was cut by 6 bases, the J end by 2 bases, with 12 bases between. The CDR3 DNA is TGTGCCAGCAGAAGGAAGAGTTCCACAGATACGCAGTATTTT. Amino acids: CASRRKSSTDTQYF.

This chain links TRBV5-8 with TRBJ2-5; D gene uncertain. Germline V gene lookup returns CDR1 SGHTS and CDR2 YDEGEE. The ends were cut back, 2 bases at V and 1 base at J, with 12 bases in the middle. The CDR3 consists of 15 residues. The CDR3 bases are TGTGCCAGCAGCTTTAGGCCGGGCAGCCAAGAGACCCAGTACTTC. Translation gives CASSFRPGSQETQYF. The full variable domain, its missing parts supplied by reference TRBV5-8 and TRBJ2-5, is EAGVTQSPTHLIKTRGQQATLRCSPISGHTSVYWYQQALGLGLQFLLWYDEGEERNRGNFPPRFSGRQFPNYSSELNVNALELEDSALYLCASSFRPGSQETQYFGPGTRLLVL.

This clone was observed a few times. The CDR3 region is CASSSPTPGGWGGIQYF. The CDR3 bases are TGTGCCAGCAGTTCCCCCACCCCCGGCGGGTGGGGAGGCATTCAGTACTTC. J is TRBJ2-4 and V is TRBV28; TRBD2 might be the D (6 bases). The CDR3 length is 17 residues. V lost 4 bases to trimming and J lost 9 bases, with 25 bases between them. Germline assignment: CDR1 MDHEN and CDR2 SYDVKM.

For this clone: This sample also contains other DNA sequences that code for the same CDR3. The CDR3 loop reads CASSPPGLETQYF. In DNA, the CDR3 is TGTGCCAGCTCACCTCCGGGACTCGAGACCCAGTACTTC. This chain uses TRBV18 with TRBJ2-5; D may be TRBD2 (6 bases). This CDR3 contains 13 residues. Trimming took 3 bases from V and 5 from J, leaving 10 bases between them. Germline V lookup: CDR1 KGHSH, CDR2 LQKENI.

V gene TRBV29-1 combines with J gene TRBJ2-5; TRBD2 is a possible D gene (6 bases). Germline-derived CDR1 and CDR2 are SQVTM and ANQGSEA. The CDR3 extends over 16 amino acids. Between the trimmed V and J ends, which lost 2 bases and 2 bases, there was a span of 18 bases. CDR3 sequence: CSVERRSNGSQETQYF. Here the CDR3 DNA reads TGCAGCGTTGAAAGGAGGTCTAACGGGAGTCAAGAGACCCAGTACTTC. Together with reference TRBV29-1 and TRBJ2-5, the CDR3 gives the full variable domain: SAVISQKPSRDICQRGTSLTIQCQVDSQVTMMFWYRQQPGQSLTLIATANQGSEATYESGFVIDKFPISRPNLTFSTLTVSNMSPEDSSIYLCSVERRSNGSQETQYFGPGTRLLVL.

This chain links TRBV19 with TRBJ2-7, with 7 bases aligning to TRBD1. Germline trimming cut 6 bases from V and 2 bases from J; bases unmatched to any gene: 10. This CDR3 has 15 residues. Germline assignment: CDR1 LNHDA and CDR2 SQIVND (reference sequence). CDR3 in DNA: TGTGCCAGTAGGCCGCAAGGACAGGCGACCTACGAGCAGTACTTC. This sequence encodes CASRPQGQATYEQYF.

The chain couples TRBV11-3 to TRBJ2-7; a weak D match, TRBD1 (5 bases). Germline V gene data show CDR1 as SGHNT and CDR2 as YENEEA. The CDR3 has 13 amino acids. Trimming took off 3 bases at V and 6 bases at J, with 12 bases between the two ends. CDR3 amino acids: CASSFGQGGEQYF. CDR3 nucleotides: TGTGCCAGCAGCTTTGGCCAGGGTGGCGAGCAGTACTTC. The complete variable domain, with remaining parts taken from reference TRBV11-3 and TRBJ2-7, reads EAGVVQSPRYKIIEKKQPVAFWCNPISGHNTLYWYLQNLGQGPELLIRYENEEAVDDSQLPKDRFSAERLKGVDSTLKIQPAELGDSAVYLCASSFGQGGEQYFGPGTRLTVT.

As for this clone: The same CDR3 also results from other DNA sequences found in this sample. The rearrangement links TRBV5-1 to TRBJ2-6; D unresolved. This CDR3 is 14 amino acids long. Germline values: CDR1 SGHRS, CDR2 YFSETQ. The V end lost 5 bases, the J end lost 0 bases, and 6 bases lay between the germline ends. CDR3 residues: CASRQGSGANVLTF. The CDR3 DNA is TGCGCCAGCAGGCAAGGCTCTGGGGCCAACGTCCTGACTTTC.

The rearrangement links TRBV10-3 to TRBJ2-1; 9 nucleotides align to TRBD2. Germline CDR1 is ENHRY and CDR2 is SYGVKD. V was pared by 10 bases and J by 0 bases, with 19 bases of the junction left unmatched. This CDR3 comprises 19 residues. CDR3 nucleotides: TGTGCCACCCAGTCACATTCTGGCGGGAGGGCTACCTCCTACAATGAGCAGTTCTTC. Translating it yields CATQSHSGGRATSYNEQFF.

DNA for the CDR3: TGTGCCAGCTCACAGGACAGGGCGCCGGCTAACTATGGCTACACCTTC. Amino acid sequence: CASSQDRAPANYGYTF. The J gene is TRBJ1-2, the V gene TRBV18, with 8 bases identical to TRBD1. The V and J ends lost 4 bases and 0 bases, in that order; junction bases with no gene match: 7. Germline loops: CDR1 KGHSH, CDR2 LQKENI. The CDR3 extends over 16 amino acids.

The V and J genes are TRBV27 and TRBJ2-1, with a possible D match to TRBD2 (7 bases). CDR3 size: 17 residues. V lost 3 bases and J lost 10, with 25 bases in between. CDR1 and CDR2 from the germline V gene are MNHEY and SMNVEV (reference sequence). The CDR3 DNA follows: TGTGCCAGCAGTTTCCTCCGCGGCGGGGGCATGGGTGGCGAGCAGTTCTTC. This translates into CASSFLRGGGMGGEQFF.

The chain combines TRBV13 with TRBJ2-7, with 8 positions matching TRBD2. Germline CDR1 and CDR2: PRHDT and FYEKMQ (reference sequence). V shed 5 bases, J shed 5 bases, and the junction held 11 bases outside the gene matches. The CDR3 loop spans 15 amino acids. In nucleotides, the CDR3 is TGTGCCAGCAGCGCCCACAGACTAGCGAGGGACGAGCAGTACTTC. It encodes CASSAHRLARDEQYF. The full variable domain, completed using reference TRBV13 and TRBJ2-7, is AAGVIQSPRHLIKEKRETATLKCYPIPRHDTVYWYQQGPGQDPQFLISFYEKMQSDKGSIPDRFSAQQFSDYHSELNMSSLELGDSALYFCASSAHRLARDEQYFGPGTRLTVT.

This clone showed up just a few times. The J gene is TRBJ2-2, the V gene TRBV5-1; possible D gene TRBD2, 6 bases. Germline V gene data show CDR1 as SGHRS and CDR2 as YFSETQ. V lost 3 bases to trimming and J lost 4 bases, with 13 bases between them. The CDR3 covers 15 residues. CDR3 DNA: TGCGCCAGCAGCTGGGGAGGAGGAACCACCGGGGAGCTGTTTTTT. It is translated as CASSWGGGTTGELFF.

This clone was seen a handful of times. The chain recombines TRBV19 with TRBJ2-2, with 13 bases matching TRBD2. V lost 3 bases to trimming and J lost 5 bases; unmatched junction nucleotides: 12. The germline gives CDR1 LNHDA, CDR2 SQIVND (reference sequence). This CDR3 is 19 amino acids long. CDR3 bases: TGTGCCAGTAGTATTTCGGGACTAGCGGGAACGTTTAGGACCGGGGAGCTGTTTTTT. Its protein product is CASSISGLAGTFRTGELFF.

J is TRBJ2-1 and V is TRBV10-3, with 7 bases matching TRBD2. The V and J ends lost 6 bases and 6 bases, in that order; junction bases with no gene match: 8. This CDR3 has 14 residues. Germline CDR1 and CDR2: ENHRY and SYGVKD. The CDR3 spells CAIRSGNGVNEQFF. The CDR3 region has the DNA TGTGCCATCAGGAGCGGGAATGGCGTCAATGAGCAGTTCTTC.

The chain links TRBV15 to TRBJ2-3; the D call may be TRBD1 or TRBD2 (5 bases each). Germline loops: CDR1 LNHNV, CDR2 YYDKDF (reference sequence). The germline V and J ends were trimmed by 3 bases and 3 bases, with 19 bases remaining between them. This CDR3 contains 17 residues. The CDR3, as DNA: TGTGCCACCAGCAGGTCCCGAGGGCTTGGGGGAACAGATACGCAGTATTTT. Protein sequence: CATSRSRGLGGTDTQYF.

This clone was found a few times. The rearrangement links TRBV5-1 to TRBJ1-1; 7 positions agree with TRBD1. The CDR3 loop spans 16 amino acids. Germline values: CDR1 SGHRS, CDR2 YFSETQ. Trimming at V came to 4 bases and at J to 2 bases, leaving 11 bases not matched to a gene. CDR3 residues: CASSKSRDRGNTEAFF. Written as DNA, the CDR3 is TGCGCCAGCAGCAAATCAAGGGACAGAGGAAACACTGAAGCTTTCTTT. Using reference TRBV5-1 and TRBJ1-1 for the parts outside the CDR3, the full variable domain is KAGVTQTPRYLIKTRGQQVTLSCSPISGHRSVSWYQQTPGQGLQFLFEYFSETQRNKGNFPGRFSGRQFSNSRSEMNVSTLELGDSALYLCASSKSRDRGNTEAFFGQGTRLTVV.

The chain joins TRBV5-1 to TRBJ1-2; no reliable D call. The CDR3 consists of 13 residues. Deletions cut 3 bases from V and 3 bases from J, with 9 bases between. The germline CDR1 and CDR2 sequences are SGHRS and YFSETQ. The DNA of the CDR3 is TGCGCCAGCAGCTCAGAATGGCACTATGGCTACACCTTC. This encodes CASSSEWHYGYTF.

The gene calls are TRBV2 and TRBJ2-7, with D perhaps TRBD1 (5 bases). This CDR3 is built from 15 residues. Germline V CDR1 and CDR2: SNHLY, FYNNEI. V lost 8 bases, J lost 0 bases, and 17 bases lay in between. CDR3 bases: TGTGCCAGCGGAGACGACAGACGGATCTCCTACGAGCAGTACTTC. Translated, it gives CASGDDRRISYEQYF.

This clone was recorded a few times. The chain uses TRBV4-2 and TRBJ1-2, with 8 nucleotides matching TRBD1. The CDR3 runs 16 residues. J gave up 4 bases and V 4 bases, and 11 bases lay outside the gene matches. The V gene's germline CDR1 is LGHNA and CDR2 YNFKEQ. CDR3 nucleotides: TGTGCCAGCAGCCTAGAGACAGGGGCCGAAACCTATGGCTACACCTTC. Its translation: CASSLETGAETYGYTF.